This T cell receptor (beta chain) was identified in a study of cytomegalovirus exposure and HLA in healthy donors. At the level of the study: Early released data comprised around 79 million unique TCRs from HLA-typed donors.

In this sample, this clone turned up once. This PCR relied on a set of 60 Vbeta primers and 13 Jbeta primers. As originally analysed: Later reanalysis found approximately 80 million unique TCR beta chains, 10 million to 12 million of them shared. Clones were read by immunoSEQ multiplex PCR, and TCRdb kept only the in-frame ones, dropping some. That table gives V, J and clone size, and the DNA gave D and trimming. Among 130,000 to 150,000 clones, approximately 78% were seen once, and the ten largest hold just under 3%. This CDR3 comprises 18 residues. V was shortened by 2 bases and J by 0 bases, with 17 bases between the two germline ends. Germline V CDR1 and CDR2: MRHNA, SNTAGT.

The chain joins TRBV6-4 to TRBJ1-3; D gene ambiguous. The sequencing sample was made of PBMCs. This clonotype was obtained from a female donor in good health and CMV-seronegative. This chain's CDR3 is CASSDPSVTASSGNTIYF. In DNA form, the CDR3 reads TGTGCCAGCAGTGACCCCAGTGTTACAGCCTCCTCTGGAAACACCATATATTTT.